This is a list of T cell receptor beta chains from one sample in a study of shared clonotypes between healthy human individuals. Sequenced by immunoSEQ multiplex PCR; TCRdb stores in-frame clones only, minus some. Of 2,100,000 or so clones in the sample, approximately 94% were seen once. Sequencing was done on a sample of naive CD4+ T cells sorted from blood. The receptors derive from a man aged 18-30 years in good health. Each CDR3 is given with its conserved first and last residue. The order of the fields is clone size, D gene, V gene, J gene, CDR3 DNA, CDR3 protein. A D gene is named only where the DNA matches it firmly. Clone size appears in some rows only: once, few, many, or a class for an expanded clone.

>.|TRBD1|TRBV6-5|TRBJ2-4
TGTGCCAGCAGTACCCGGGACAGGGTCCAAAACATTCAGTACTTC
CASSTRDRVQNIQYF
>.|TRBD1|TRBV5-6|TRBJ2-7
TGTGCCAGCAGCTTGGTTGACAGGGCGTCCTACGAGCAGTACTTC
CASSLVDRASYEQYF
>.|.|TRBV6-1|TRBJ1-1
TGTGCCAGCAGTGACGGGGTGGCGAACACTGAAGCTTTCTTT
CASSDGVANTEAFF
>.|.|TRBV4-1|TRBJ1-4
TGCGCCAGCAGCATAACTCCAGGAACAACTAATGAAAAACTGTTTTTT
CASSITPGTTNEKLFF
>.|.|TRBV2|TRBJ2-5
TGTGCCAGCAGTGAGGGGGCAAAGACCCAGTACTTC
CASSEGAKTQYF
>.|TRBD1|TRBV13|TRBJ2-7
TGTGCCAGCAGCTCTTCGCGGACAGGGGTTTTGAGTGAGCAGTACTTC
CASSSSRTGVLSEQYF
>.|.|TRBV30|TRBJ2-1
TGTGCCTGGAGCGGGGACACCTACAATGAGCAGTTCTTC
CAWSGDTYNEQFF
>.|TRBD2|TRBV7-2|TRBJ2-1
TGTGCCAGCAACGGACTAGCGGACTCCTACAATGAGCAGTTCTTC
CASNGLADSYNEQFF
>.|TRBD2|TRBV4-1|TRBJ2-4
TGCGCCAGCAGCCCGAGAGTACTAGCGGGGGGAGCCAAAAACATTCAGTACTTC
CASSPRVLAGGAKNIQYF
>.|.|TRBV14|TRBJ2-7
TGTGCCAGCAGCCAAGTCACGGACAGCCCCTACGAGCAGTACTTC
CASSQVTDSPYEQYF
>.|.|TRBV10-3|TRBJ1-2
TGTGCCATCAGTGAGCAGGCAGGGCCTAACTATGGCTACACCTTC
CAISEQAGPNYGYTF
>.|.|TRBV18|TRBJ1-1
TGTGCCAGCTCACCCACTCGGGGGGCGGGTGAAGCTTTCTTT
CASSPTRGAGEAFF
>.|TRBD1|TRBV2|TRBJ2-1
TGTGCCAGCAGTAGGGGGACAGGCAATGAGCAGTTCTTC
CASSRGTGNEQFF
>.|.|TRBV6-6|TRBJ1-1
TGTGCCAGCAGTTACAATGGCCTTCCTGAAGCTTTCTTT
CASSYNGLPEAFF
>once|TRBD1|TRBV5-6|TRBJ1-3
TGTGCCAGCAGCTTGGCCGGACAGGGAACCTACTCTGGAAACACCATATATTTT
CASSLAGQGTYSGNTIYF
>.|.|TRBV7-2|TRBJ2-7
TGTGCCAGCAGCTTACGTCTAGCTGGCTACGAGCAGTACTTC
CASSLRLAGYEQYF
>.|.|TRBV30|TRBJ2-7
TGTGCCTGGAGTGACCCCCTCGGACGGTGGTCCTCCTACGAGCAGTACTTC
CAWSDPLGRWSSYEQYF
>.|.|TRBV30|TRBJ1-6
TGTGCCTGGAAGGGCGGGACAAGCAATTCACCCCTCCACTTT
CAWKGGTSNSPLHF
>.|.|TRBV10-2|TRBJ2-2
TGCGCCAGCTCCCAGGGGAGTAACACCGGGGAGCTGTTTTTT
CASSQGSNTGELFF
>.|.|TRBV28|TRBJ1-2
TGTGCCAGCACCGGAGGCAGCGCAGGAGCTAACTATGGCTACACCTTC
CASTGGSAGANYGYTF
>.|.|TRBV7-2|TRBJ1-2
TGTGCCAGCAGCGCCCTCGGCAGGGAGGGGGGCTACACCTTC
CASSALGREGGYTF
>.|TRBD1|TRBV18|TRBJ1-5
TGTGCCAGCTCGACCGGGACAGGCCTCAATCAGCCCCAGCATTTT
CASSTGTGLNQPQHF
>.|.|TRBV9|TRBJ2-5
TGTGCCAGCAGCGGGGGGGACTCCCCCCAAGAGACCCAGTACTTC
CASSGGDSPQETQYF
>.|.|TRBV5-6|TRBJ1-6
TGTGCCAGCAGCTTGGGGGGGAATTCACCCCTCCACTTT
CASSLGGNSPLHF
>.|TRBD1|TRBV27|TRBJ2-6
TGTGCCAGCAGTTCGGACAGGGCCCCCGGGGCCAACGTCCTGACTTTC
CASSSDRAPGANVLTF
>.|.|TRBV6-4|TRBJ1-1
TGTGCCAGCAAGAGCGGTTCCTTGAACACTGAAGCTTTCTTT
CASKSGSLNTEAFF
>.|.|TRBV28|TRBJ1-2
TGTGCCAGCAGTTCTTCCCATGGCTACACCTTC
CASSSSHGYTF
>.|TRBD1|TRBV28|TRBJ1-2
TGTGCCAGCAGTTGGGGGACCGGGACAGATCGAAACTATGGCTACACCTTC
CASSWGTGTDRNYGYTF
>few|TRBD1|TRBV27|TRBJ2-1
TGTGCCAGCAGTCCGTCCCGGGACAGGTACAATGAGCAGTTCTTC
CASSPSRDRYNEQFF
>once|.|TRBV7-8|TRBJ1-2
TGTGCCAGCAGCTTAGCTCGATCGGAGAGGGAGAATTACTATGGCTACACCTTC
CASSLARSERENYYGYTF
>.|TRBD2|TRBV7-2|TRBJ2-7
TGTGCCAGCAGCCCTGCGGGGGACTCCTACGAGCAGTACTTC
CASSPAGDSYEQYF
>.|TRBD2|TRBV7-9|TRBJ2-1
TGTGCCAGCAGCTTAACCCTTGGGACTAGCGGGAGGAGCGTCGATGAGCAGTTCTTC
CASSLTLGTSGRSVDEQFF
>.|.|TRBV27|TRBJ1-1
TGTGCCAGCAGTTACCGGGACAAAGCTTTCTTT
CASSYRDKAFF
>.|TRBD2|TRBV2|TRBJ2-2
TGTGCCAGCAGGACTAGCTCGAACACCGGGGAGCTGTTTTTT
CASRTSSNTGELFF
>.|.|TRBV5-1|TRBJ2-4
TGCGCCAGCCGCGTCTCAGCCAAAAACATTCAGTACTTC
CASRVSAKNIQYF
>once|TRBD1|TRBV6-5|TRBJ1-1
TGTGCCAGCAGTCAGACAGGGAGTGAAGCTTTCTTT
CASSQTGSEAFF
>.|.|TRBV25-1|TRBJ2-1
TGTGCCAGCAGGGGGAGCAATGAGCAGTTCTTC
CASRGSNEQFF
>.|.|TRBV2|TRBJ1-3
TGTGCCAGCAGCGGGACCACGGGAAACACCATATATTTT
CASSGTTGNTIYF
>.|TRBD2|TRBV11-2|TRBJ2-3
TGTGCCAGCAGCATTAGCGGGGGATCGACAGATACGCAGTATTTT
CASSISGGSTDTQYF
>.|.|TRBV18|TRBJ1-2
TGTGCCAGCTCACCACCGTCAAGGGGCTATGGCTACACCTTC
CASSPPSRGYGYTF
>.|.|TRBV5-1|TRBJ2-3
TGCGCCAGCAGCTTGTTGTCGAGCACAGATACGCAGTATTTT
CASSLLSSTDTQYF
>few|TRBD1|TRBV5-1|TRBJ2-7
TGCGCCAGCAGCCCGGGACAGGGAGGCTACGAGCAGTACTTC
CASSPGQGGYEQYF
>.|.|TRBV30|TRBJ1-2
TGTGCCTGGAGTGTTGGGGGTCCGATCTATGGCTACACCTTC
CAWSVGGPIYGYTF
>.|TRBD1|TRBV19|TRBJ1-2
TGTGCCAGTAAAAGTAGGACAGGGGCGACCTATGGCTACACCTTC
CASKSRTGATYGYTF
>.|TRBD1|TRBV11-3|TRBJ2-3
TGTGCCAGCAGCCCCGGACAGGGCGGCACAGATACGCAGTATTTT
CASSPGQGGTDTQYF
>.|TRBD2|TRBV6-4|TRBJ2-7
TGTGCCAGCATCTCGACTAGCGACACCTACGAGCAGTACTTC
CASISTSDTYEQYF
>once|TRBD2|TRBV7-2|TRBJ2-2
TGTGCCAGCAGCCCTCCGGGACTAGCGGGAGGAATCGGGGAGCTGTTTTTT
CASSPPGLAGGIGELFF
>.|.|TRBV25-1|TRBJ1-5
TGTGCCAGCAGACAGACAGGAAGCAATCAGCCCCAGCATTTT
CASRQTGSNQPQHF
>.|.|TRBV7-2|TRBJ2-3
TGTGCCAGCAGCTCGGGGATAGTAGGGGGCACAGATACGCAGTATTTT
CASSSGIVGGTDTQYF
>.|TRBD1|TRBV2|TRBJ2-3
TGTGCCAGCAGTGGGGACAGGGGGGTCACAGATACGCAGTATTTT
CASSGDRGVTDTQYF
>.|.|TRBV19|TRBJ2-4
TGTGCCAGTAGCTTATCCCCTGGGGTGACCAAAAACATTCAGTACTTC
CASSLSPGVTKNIQYF
>few|.|TRBV29-1|TRBJ2-4
TGCAGCGTTGAAGACCGGCCATCGGGTGGTACGAAAAACATTCAGTACTTC
CSVEDRPSGGTKNIQYF
>.|TRBD1|TRBV9|TRBJ1-2
TGTGCCAGCAGCGCGGGACAGGGGGCAGGTGGCTACACCTTC
CASSAGQGAGGYTF
>.|.|TRBV5-8|TRBJ1-5
TGTGCCAGCAGCTTCCGGGCCATCGAGATTAGCAATCAGCCCCAGCATTTT
CASSFRAIEISNQPQHF
>.|.|TRBV5-1|TRBJ1-4
TGCGCCAGCAGCTTGGGGTCCGTGACTAATGAAAAACTGTTTTTT
CASSLGSVTNEKLFF
>.|.|TRBV9|TRBJ1-1
TGTGCCAGCAGCGTAGCTGTCGGACACTGGTCTGAAGCTTTCTTT
CASSVAVGHWSEAFF
>.|.|TRBV6-1|TRBJ2-7
TGTGCCAGCAGTGAAGCGCGTTCGGGACTGCCGTACTTC
CASSEARSGLPYF
>.|TRBD2|TRBV6-1|TRBJ2-5
TGTGCCAGCAGTGCGGGACTAGCGGGAGGGCCCCAGGAGACCCAGTACTTC
CASSAGLAGGPQETQYF
>.|.|TRBV5-1|TRBJ1-1
TGCGCCAGCAGCTTGGTAGGGGGTGACACTGAAGCTTTCTTT
CASSLVGGDTEAFF